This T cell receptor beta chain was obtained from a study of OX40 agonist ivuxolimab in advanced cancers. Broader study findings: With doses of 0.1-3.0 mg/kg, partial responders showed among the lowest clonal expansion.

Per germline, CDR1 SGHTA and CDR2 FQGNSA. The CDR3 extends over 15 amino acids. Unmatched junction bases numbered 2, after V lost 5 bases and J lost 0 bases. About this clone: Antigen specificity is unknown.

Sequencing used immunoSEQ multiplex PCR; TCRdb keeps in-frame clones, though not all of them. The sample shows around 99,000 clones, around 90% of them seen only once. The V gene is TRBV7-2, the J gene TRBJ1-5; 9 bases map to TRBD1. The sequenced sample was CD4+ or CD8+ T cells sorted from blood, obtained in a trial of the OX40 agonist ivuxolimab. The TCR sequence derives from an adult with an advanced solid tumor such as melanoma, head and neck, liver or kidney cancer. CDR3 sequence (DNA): TGTGCCAGCAGCGTGACAGGGGGTAGCAATCAGCCCCAGCATTTT. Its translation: CASSVTGGSNQPQHF. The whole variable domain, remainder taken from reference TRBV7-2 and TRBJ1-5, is GAGVSQSPSNKVTEKGKDVELRCDPISGHTALYWYRQSLGQGLEFLIYFQGNSAPDKSGLPSDRFSAERTGGSVSTLTIQRTQQEDSAVYLCASSVTGGSNQPQHFGDGTRLSIL.